A single sample gave rise to the 25 T cell receptor beta chains below, sequenced in a study of blood T cell repertoires in COVID-19. The data were produced by immunoSEQ multiplex PCR, yet TCRdb's version contains in-frame clones alone and is incomplete. The sample lists 350,000 or so clones; about 90% were seen once. The sequencing sample was made of PBMCs or T cells enriched from blood (not recorded which). Receptors were obtained from a woman aged 30 to 39 who had recovered from COVID-19.

This clone is a singleton in its sample. The rearrangement uses TRBV19 and TRBJ1-2; weak D call: TRBD1 (5 bases). Trimming took off 6 bases at V and 7 bases at J, with 18 bases between the two ends. The germline V gene encodes CDR1 LNHDA and CDR2 SQIVND (reference sequence). CDR3 size: 14 residues. The CDR3, as DNA: TGTGCCAGTAGCCTCAAGGGGCAAAGAGGTGGCTACACCTTC. Residues: CASSLKGQRGGYTF.

The chain recombines TRBV6-1 with TRBJ1-2; the D is unclear. V lost 0 bases and J 4 bases, leaving 12 bases between the germline ends. There are 15 residues in the CDR3. Per the germline V gene, CDR1 is MNHNS and CDR2 is SASEGT. CDR3 DNA sequence: TGTGCCAGCAGTGAAGCGAGAGGGAGGAGCTATGGCTACACCTTC. Translation: CASSEARGRSYGYTF.

V and J are TRBV28 and TRBJ1-2, with 8 bases aligning to TRBD1. The CDR3 length is 13 residues. J gave up 5 bases and V 6 bases, and 5 bases lay outside the gene matches. Germline V gives CDR1 MDHEN, CDR2 SYDVKM. The CDR3 loop is CASSSRGQYGYTF. The CDR3 coding sequence is TGTGCCAGCAGCTCCAGGGGGCAATATGGCTACACCTTC.

The CDR3: CASSRDTGYEQYF. In nucleotides, the CDR3 is TGTGCCAGCAGTCGGGACACGGGATACGAGCAGTACTTC. The V gene is TRBV27, the J gene TRBJ2-7, with a possible D match to TRBD1 (6 bases). Trimming left V 5 bases short and J 4 bases short, with 12 bases between. The CDR3 sequence is 13 residues long. Per the germline V gene, CDR1 is MNHEY and CDR2 is SMNVEV (reference sequence).

This rearrangement joins TRBV5-1 to TRBJ1-1; the D is unclear. CDR3 length: 14 amino acids. V lost 0 bases to trimming and J lost 5 bases, with 11 bases between them. Germline V CDR1 and CDR2: SGHRS, YFSETQ. The CDR3 sequence is CASSLGQARTEAFF. In nucleotides, the CDR3 is TGCGCCAGCAGCTTGGGGCAGGCGAGAACTGAAGCTTTCTTT.

V and J are TRBV7-8 and TRBJ1-1, with 10 nucleotides matching TRBD1. CDR1 and CDR2 from the germline V gene are SGHVS and FQNEAQ. The ends lost 5 bases at V and 4 bases at J; junction bases unmatched: 1. CDR3 size: 13 residues. This CDR3 is CASSRTGGTEAFF. The CDR3 region has the DNA TGTGCCAGCAGCCGGACAGGGGGCACTGAAGCTTTCTTT.

The chain has TRBV5-1 and TRBJ2-3; 9 nucleotides match TRBD1. Trimming took 0 bases from V and 3 from J; bases not matched to a gene: 2. The CDR3 length is 15 residues. Per germline, CDR1 SGHRS and CDR2 YFSETQ. For the CDR3, the DNA is TGCGCCAGCAGCTTGGGGGACAGGGAAACAGATACGCAGTATTTT. This encodes CASSLGDRETDTQYF.

This clone occurred once. The rearrangement joins TRBV10-1 to TRBJ1-1, with 8 bases lining up with TRBD1. CDR1 and CDR2 from the germline V gene are WNHNN and SYGVQD (reference sequence). V shed 0 bases and J 1 base; nucleotides not matched to a gene: 10. This CDR3 has 18 residues. The CDR3 loop reads CASSESSGQGGGNTEAFF. CDR3 coding DNA: TGCGCCAGCAGTGAGTCGTCAGGACAGGGAGGCGGGAACACTGAAGCTTTCTTT.

The CDR3 nucleotides read TGTGCCAGCAGCCAGGCGGGAGGCCCTACCTACGAGCAGTACTTC. Its translation is CASSQAGGPTYEQYF. This chain joins TRBV3-1 (or the pseudogene TRBV3-2) and TRBJ2-7, with 8 bases matching TRBD2. CDR1 is LGHDT and CDR2 is YNNKEL in the germline V gene (reference sequence). The CDR3 covers 15 residues. The junction had 6 bases not matched to a gene; V was cut back by 3 bases and J by 2 bases.

V usage is TRBV19 and J usage is TRBJ1-6; unclear D gene. The CDR3 runs to 17 residues. The V gene lost 5 bases and the J gene lost 0 bases, with 14 bases spanning the gap. CDR1 LNHDA and CDR2 SQIVND come from the germline V gene (reference sequence). The CDR3: CASSSDRRSSYNSPLHF. For the CDR3, the DNA is TGTGCCAGTAGTTCGGACCGGAGGAGCTCCTATAATTCACCCCTCCACTTT.

The chain uses TRBV3-1 (or the pseudogene TRBV3-2) and TRBJ2-3; 11 nucleotides align to TRBD2. The germline V gene encodes CDR1 LGHDT and CDR2 YNNKEL (reference sequence). Germline trimming cut 2 bases from V and 4 bases from J; bases unmatched to any gene: 11. CDR3 length: 18 residues. The CDR3 spells CASSQIIRLAGRADTQYF. The CDR3 nucleotides are TGTGCCAGCAGCCAAATAATAAGACTAGCGGGGAGGGCAGATACGCAGTATTTT.

This clone was detected only once. The chain uses TRBV5-1 and TRBJ2-5; D gene ambiguous. The V and J ends lost 0 bases and 3 bases respectively, with 12 bases between them. CDR1 and CDR2 from the germline V gene are SGHRS and YFSETQ. This CDR3 spans 15 amino acids. The CDR3 loop reads CASSLEQRPKETQYF. CDR3 sequence (DNA): TGCGCCAGCAGCTTGGAGCAGCGCCCAAAAGAGACCCAGTACTTC.

In this sample, this clone turned up a few times. The chain recombines TRBV6-5 with TRBJ1-2; D gene unclear. The CDR3 contains 13 residues. Germline-derived CDR1 and CDR2 are MNHEY and SVGAGI. V was trimmed by 6 bases and J by 8 bases, leaving 16 bases between them. CDR3 coding DNA: TGTGCCAGCAGCGAGGCGGGAGTTGACGGCTACACCTTC. It is translated as CASSEAGVDGYTF.

The J gene is TRBJ1-5, the V gene TRBV19; maybe TRBD1 (6 bases). Germline lookup yields CDR1 LNHDA and CDR2 SQIVND (reference sequence). CDR3 length: 18 amino acids. Trimming cost V 0 bases and J 5 bases, with 20 bases left between them. CDR3 nucleotides: TGTGCCAGTAGTATAGATATACAGACAGGTCGGCGCGATCAGCCCCAGCATTTT. It translates to CASSIDIQTGRRDQPQHF.

The chain couples TRBV20-1 to TRBJ2-2; D gene unclear. CDR3 length equals 10 residues. The V end was cut by 8 bases, the J end by 3 bases, with 4 bases between. In germline, CDR1 is DFQATT, CDR2 SNEGSKA (reference sequence). The CDR3 here is CSSYTGELFF. In DNA form, the CDR3 reads TGCAGTTCGTACACCGGGGAGCTGTTTTTT.

V usage is TRBV5-1 and J usage is TRBJ2-2; 7 bases fit TRBD2. This CDR3 has 16 residues. The V gene end was trimmed by 2 bases and the J gene end by 6 bases; junction bases not matched to a gene: 10. The germline CDR1 and CDR2 sequences are SGHRS and YFSETQ. CDR3 sequence (DNA): TGCGCCAGCAGCTTTCTAGGGAGGGCCGGGCCCGGGGAGCTGTTTTTT. It specifies CASSFLGRAGPGELFF.

This sequence joins TRBV10-3 and TRBJ1-4; D might be TRBD1 (5 bases). The CDR3 runs 15 residues. CDR1 and CDR2 (germline): ENHRY, SYGVKD. With 4 bases removed from V and 8 bases from J, the gap between germline ends came to 17 bases. In DNA form, the CDR3 reads TGTGCCATCAGTGCTCAGGGTGGTACGTACGAAAAACTGTTTTTT. As protein: CAISAQGGTYEKLFF.

This clone occurred a few times. The chain couples TRBV19 to TRBJ2-1; 7 nucleotides match TRBD2. The germline V gene has CDR1 LNHDA and CDR2 SQIVND (reference sequence). This CDR3 region has 14 residues. Trimming took 7 bases from V and 8 from J; bases not matched to a gene: 11. The CDR3 region has the DNA TGTGCCAGTACCTCGGGGAGGGGAGGCGATGAGCAGTTCTTC. Translation gives CASTSGRGGDEQFF.

In the case of this clone: Within the sample, other DNA sequences also encode this same CDR3. The chain combines TRBV6-1 with TRBJ1-4; 8 bases are a match to TRBD1. Trimming cost V 2 bases and J 8 bases; bases outside gene matches: 7. The CDR3 has 15 residues. Germline CDR1 is MNHNS and CDR2 is SASEGT. The CDR3 DNA follows: TGTGCCAGCAGTGAAACCACAGGGGGTGGGGAAAAACTGTTTTTT. It is translated as CASSETTGGGEKLFF.

V is TRBV23-1 and J is TRBJ2-7; weak D call: TRBD1 (5 bases). TRBV23-1 is identified as an open reading frame with a role that is uncertain. The CDR3 sequence is 16 residues long. V was clipped by 1 base and J by 4 bases, with 17 bases between them. The CDR3 DNA reads TGCGCCAGCAGTCAATTAACCCGACAGAAATTATACGAGCAGTACTTC. This sequence encodes CASSQLTRQKLYEQYF.

The gene calls are TRBV30 and TRBJ1-4; no firm D call. Germline CDR1 reads GTSNPN; CDR2 reads SVGIG (reference sequence). The CDR3 is 13 amino acids. Trimming shortened V by 1 base and J by 5 bases, and 8 bases separated the two germline ends. The CDR3 loop is CAWSGRQNEKLFF. DNA for the CDR3: TGTGCCTGGAGTGGTAGACAAAATGAAAAACTGTTTTTT.

The chain is built from TRBV21-1 and TRBJ1-4; TRBD1 reflects the table's D call only, with no check against the DNA. TRBV21-1 represents a pseudogene. The length of the CDR3 is 19 residues. CDR3 region: CASSKRLNLGQGAYEKLFF. CDR3 DNA sequence: TGTGCCAGCAGCAAACGGTTGAATCTTGGACAGGGGGCTTATGAAAAACTGTTTTTT.

The CDR3 DNA sequence: TGTGCCTGGAGTCCCGGCACAGGGCTAGGGTATGGCTACACCTTC. This encodes CAWSPGTGLGYGYTF. V usage is TRBV30 and J usage is TRBJ1-2, with D perhaps matching TRBD1 (6 bases). Germline V gene sequence: CDR1 GTSNPN, CDR2 SVGIG (reference sequence). The CDR3 loop spans 15 amino acids. Deletions cut 2 bases from V and 5 bases from J, with 18 bases between.

The V gene is TRBV19, the J gene TRBJ1-6, with 9 positions matching TRBD1. Germline-derived CDR1 and CDR2 are LNHDA and SQIVND (reference sequence). V shed 6 bases and J 5 bases; nucleotides not matched to a gene: 5. The CDR3 has 15 residues. DNA of the CDR3: TGTGCCAGTAGGACAGGGGGGCTTGATAATTCACCCCTCCACTTT. Encoded protein: CASRTGGLDNSPLHF.

CDR3 residues: CASSPSGTGVADTQYF. The CDR3 DNA sequence: TGCGCCAGCAGCCCGTCGGGGACAGGGGTCGCAGATACGCAGTATTTT. The chain joins TRBV4-3 to TRBJ2-3, with TRBD1 matching 10 bases. The CDR3 has 16 residues. V was pared by 4 bases and J by 4 bases, with 8 bases of the junction left unmatched. Germline values: CDR1 LGHNA, CDR2 YSLEER.